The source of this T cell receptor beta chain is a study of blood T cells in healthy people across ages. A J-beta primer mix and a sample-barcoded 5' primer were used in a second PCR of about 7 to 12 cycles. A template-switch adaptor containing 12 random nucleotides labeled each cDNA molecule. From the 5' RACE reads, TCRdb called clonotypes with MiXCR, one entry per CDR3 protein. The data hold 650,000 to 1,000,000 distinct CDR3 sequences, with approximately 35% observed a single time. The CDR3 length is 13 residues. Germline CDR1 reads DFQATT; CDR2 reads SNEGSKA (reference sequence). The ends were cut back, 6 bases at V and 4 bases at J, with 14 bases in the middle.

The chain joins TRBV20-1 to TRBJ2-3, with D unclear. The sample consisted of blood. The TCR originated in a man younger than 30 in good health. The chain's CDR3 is CSATPPPADTQYF. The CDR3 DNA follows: TGCAGTGCCACACCACCCCCGGCAGATACGCAGTATTTT.